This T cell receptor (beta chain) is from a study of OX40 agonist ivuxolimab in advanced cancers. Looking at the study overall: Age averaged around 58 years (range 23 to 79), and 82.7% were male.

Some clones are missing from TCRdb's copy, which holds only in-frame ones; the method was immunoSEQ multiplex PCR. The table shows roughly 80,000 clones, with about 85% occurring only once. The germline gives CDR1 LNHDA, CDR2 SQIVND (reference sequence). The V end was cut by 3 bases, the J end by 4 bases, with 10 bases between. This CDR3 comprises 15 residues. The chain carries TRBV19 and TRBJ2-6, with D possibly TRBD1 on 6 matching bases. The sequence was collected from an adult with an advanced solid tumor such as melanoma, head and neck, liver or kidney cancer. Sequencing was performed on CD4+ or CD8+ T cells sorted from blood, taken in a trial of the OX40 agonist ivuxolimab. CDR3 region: CASSIRGSGANVLTF. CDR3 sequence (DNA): TGTGCCAGTAGTATCAGGGGCTCCGGGGCCAACGTCCTGACTTTC.